Sequencing of this T cell receptor (beta chain) was carried out in a study of CD8+ T cells in alopecia areata. Whole-study findings and limits: Affected scalp, especially in alopecia totalis/universalis, had a higher clonality than normal scalp did.

After removal of 0 bases from V and 5 bases from J, the junction contained 6 bases not matched to a gene. The CDR3 length is 15 residues. Germline CDR1 KGHSH, CDR2 LQKENI. This clone was observed a handful of times. The antigen is not known. Sequencing relied on a cDNA template that was reverse transcribed from extracted RNA. Libraries were prepared by immunoSEQ multiplex PCR; TCRdb keeps only in-frame clonotypes and omits some of them. Among roughly 200,000 clones listed, more than 50% were seen once. The clonotype comes from a human donor in good health. The chain joins TRBV18 to TRBJ2-7, with 8 bases lining up with TRBD1. Sequenced input: CD8+ T cells sorted from blood. CDR3 sequence: CASSPPTGVSNEQYF. The CDR3 DNA sequence: TGTGCCAGCTCACCACCGACAGGGGTTAGCAACGAGCAGTACTTC.